Listed below are T cell receptor beta chains from one sample, sequenced in a study of shared clonotypes between healthy human individuals. Sequencing was performed with immunoSEQ multiplex PCR; in TCRdb, only in-frame clones are kept and a portion is missing. Found here are millions of clones, around nine tenths of them singletons; the top ten hold more than 0.12%. The sample consisted of naive CD4+ T cells sorted from blood. Receptors originate from a man between 18 and 29 years old in good health. CDR3s include the opening cysteine and the closing phenylalanine or tryptophan. D genes are given only for firm matches. The listing skips clone size in some rows; elsewhere it reads once, few, many or a size class.

D gene: -
J gene: TRBJ2-7
clone size: -
V gene: TRBV11-2
CDR3 protein: CASSREAGPSYEQYF
CDR3 DNA: TGTGCCAGCAGCCGCGAGGCAGGGCCGTCCTACGAGCAGTACTTC

D gene: -
J gene: TRBJ1-3
clone size: -
V gene: TRBV14
CDR3 protein: CASSPRSISGNTIYF
CDR3 DNA: TGTGCCAGCAGCCCGAGGAGCATCTCTGGAAACACCATATATTTT

D gene: -
J gene: TRBJ2-5
clone size: -
V gene: TRBV30
CDR3 protein: CAWSGWQEETQYF
CDR3 DNA: TGTGCCTGGAGTGGTTGGCAGGAAGAGACCCAGTACTTC

D gene: -
J gene: TRBJ1-3
clone size: -
V gene: TRBV18
CDR3 protein: CASSPKEAGNTIYF
CDR3 DNA: TGTGCCAGCTCACCAAAGGAGGCTGGAAACACCATATATTTT

D gene: TRBD1
J gene: TRBJ2-7
clone size: -
V gene: TRBV13
CDR3 protein: CASSGDRVPHEQYF
CDR3 DNA: TGTGCCAGCAGTGGGGACAGGGTGCCCCACGAGCAGTACTTC

D gene: -
J gene: TRBJ2-2
clone size: -
V gene: TRBV11-2
CDR3 protein: CASSSGVGELFF
CDR3 DNA: TGTGCCAGCAGCTCAGGGGTCGGGGAGCTGTTTTTT

D gene: -
J gene: TRBJ2-2
clone size: -
V gene: TRBV5-1
CDR3 protein: CASSLEGNNLAGELFF
CDR3 DNA: TGCGCCAGCAGCTTGGAGGGCAACAACCTTGCCGGGGAGCTGTTTTTT

D gene: TRBD1
J gene: TRBJ1-1
clone size: few
V gene: TRBV7-3
CDR3 protein: CASSSGTGTEAFF
CDR3 DNA: TGTGCCAGCAGCTCCGGGACAGGCACTGAAGCTTTCTTT

D gene: -
J gene: TRBJ1-2
clone size: -
V gene: TRBV6-1
CDR3 protein: CASGLFLGYTF
CDR3 DNA: TGTGCTTCGGGGTTGTTCCTTGGCTACACCTTC

D gene: TRBD1
J gene: TRBJ2-5
clone size: -
V gene: TRBV11-2
CDR3 protein: CASSLGFRGIQETQYF
CDR3 DNA: TGTGCCAGCAGCTTAGGTTTCAGGGGGATACAAGAGACCCAGTACTTC

D gene: -
J gene: TRBJ1-5
clone size: few
V gene: TRBV30
CDR3 protein: CAWSVGGNQPQHF
CDR3 DNA: TGTGCCTGGAGTGTAGGGGGGAACCAGCCCCAGCATTTT

D gene: -
J gene: TRBJ2-1
clone size: -
V gene: TRBV30
CDR3 protein: CAWSHDRPSYNEQFF
CDR3 DNA: TGTGCCTGGAGTCATGACAGACCCTCCTACAATGAGCAGTTCTTC

D gene: -
J gene: TRBJ2-2
clone size: once
V gene: TRBV5-1
CDR3 protein: CASTKSRGNTGELFF
CDR3 DNA: TGCGCCAGCACCAAATCACGAGGGAACACCGGGGAGCTGTTTTTT

D gene: -
J gene: TRBJ2-1
clone size: -
V gene: TRBV5-1
CDR3 protein: CASSYSSYNEQFF
CDR3 DNA: TGCGCCAGCAGCTACAGCTCCTACAATGAGCAGTTCTTC

D gene: -
J gene: TRBJ1-4
clone size: -
V gene: TRBV18
CDR3 protein: CASSPGAVGEKLFF
CDR3 DNA: TGTGCCAGCTCACCAGGGGCTGTCGGTGAAAAACTGTTTTTT

D gene: -
J gene: TRBJ1-6
clone size: -
V gene: TRBV5-8
CDR3 protein: CASSLGQGSGRSPLHF
CDR3 DNA: TGTGCCAGCAGCTTGGGGCAGGGCTCGGGGAGGTCACCCCTCCACTTT

D gene: TRBD2
J gene: TRBJ2-7
clone size: -
V gene: TRBV20-1
CDR3 protein: CSVSGGYEQYF
CDR3 DNA: TGCAGTGTTAGCGGGGGATACGAGCAGTACTTC

D gene: -
J gene: TRBJ2-7
clone size: -
V gene: TRBV7-8
CDR3 protein: CASSFDQDYEQYF
CDR3 DNA: TGTGCCAGCAGCTTTGATCAGGACTACGAGCAGTACTTC

D gene: -
J gene: TRBJ1-2
clone size: once
V gene: TRBV9
CDR3 protein: CASSVSEGRGYTF
CDR3 DNA: TGTGCCAGCAGCGTAAGTGAAGGGCGCGGCTACACCTTC

D gene: -
J gene: TRBJ2-7
clone size: -
V gene: TRBV5-1
CDR3 protein: CASSSTSQGYEQYF
CDR3 DNA: TGCGCCAGCAGCTCCACTAGTCAGGGCTACGAGCAGTACTTC

D gene: -
J gene: TRBJ1-4
clone size: -
V gene: TRBV4-1
CDR3 protein: CASSRTSGQNEKLFF
CDR3 DNA: TGCGCCAGCAGCCGGACTTCTGGACAGAATGAAAAACTGTTTTTT

D gene: -
J gene: TRBJ1-1
clone size: -
V gene: TRBV30
CDR3 protein: CAWNRDEGEAFF
CDR3 DNA: TGTGCCTGGAACAGGGACGAGGGTGAAGCTTTCTTT

D gene: TRBD1
J gene: TRBJ2-3
clone size: -
V gene: TRBV19
CDR3 protein: CASSAWTGGFGTQYF
CDR3 DNA: TGTGCCAGTAGTGCCTGGACAGGGGGTTTCGGTACGCAGTATTTT

D gene: TRBD2
J gene: TRBJ2-1
clone size: -
V gene: TRBV18
CDR3 protein: CASSPSHPGLAGGGEQFF
CDR3 DNA: TGTGCCAGCTCACCATCCCACCCGGGACTAGCGGGAGGCGGTGAGCAGTTCTTC

D gene: -
J gene: TRBJ2-7
clone size: -
V gene: TRBV5-6
CDR3 protein: CASSLVQGPYEQYF
CDR3 DNA: TGTGCCAGCAGCTTGGTTCAGGGGCCCTACGAGCAGTACTTC

D gene: -
J gene: TRBJ1-6
clone size: -
V gene: TRBV10-3
CDR3 protein: CAISPGDKDSPLHF
CDR3 DNA: TGTGCCATCAGTCCCGGGGACAAAGATTCACCCCTCCACTTT

D gene: -
J gene: TRBJ2-5
clone size: -
V gene: TRBV21-1
CDR3 protein: CASSLAYRTGPHQETQYF
CDR3 DNA: TGTGCCAGCAGCCTAGCCTACCGGACAGGGCCCCACCAAGAGACCCAGTACTTC

D gene: -
J gene: TRBJ2-3
clone size: -
V gene: TRBV28
CDR3 protein: CASSFNDRRTDTQYF
CDR3 DNA: TGTGCCAGCAGTTTCAATGACAGGCGCACAGATACGCAGTATTTT

D gene: -
J gene: TRBJ2-3
clone size: -
V gene: TRBV5-1
CDR3 protein: CASSLEAGSKTDTQYF
CDR3 DNA: TGCGCCAGCAGCTTGGAGGCGGGGTCTAAAACAGATACGCAGTATTTT

D gene: -
J gene: TRBJ2-7
clone size: -
V gene: TRBV6-6
CDR3 protein: CASSYRSYEQYF
CDR3 DNA: TGTGCCAGCAGTTACCGGAGCTACGAGCAGTACTTC

D gene: -
J gene: TRBJ2-5
clone size: -
V gene: TRBV28
CDR3 protein: CASRSGGRETQYF
CDR3 DNA: TGTGCCAGCAGGAGTGGAGGTCGGGAGACCCAGTACTTC

D gene: -
J gene: TRBJ1-6
clone size: once
V gene: TRBV5-1
CDR3 protein: CASSLDDSRYNSPLHF
CDR3 DNA: TGCGCCAGCAGCTTGGATGACAGCAGATATAATTCACCCCTCCACTTT

D gene: -
J gene: TRBJ1-5
clone size: -
V gene: TRBV29-1
CDR3 protein: CSVEGGGVNQPQHF
CDR3 DNA: TGCAGCGTTGAAGGGGGGGGAGTCAATCAGCCCCAGCATTTT

D gene: -
J gene: TRBJ2-7
clone size: -
V gene: TRBV6-5
CDR3 protein: CASSYYPASYEQYF
CDR3 DNA: TGTGCCAGCAGTTACTACCCAGCCTCCTACGAGCAGTACTTC

D gene: -
J gene: TRBJ1-4
clone size: -
V gene: TRBV7-9
CDR3 protein: CASSLTERTEGNEKLFF
CDR3 DNA: TGTGCCAGCAGCCTGACCGAGAGGACAGAAGGAAATGAAAAACTGTTTTTT

D gene: -
J gene: TRBJ1-2
clone size: -
V gene: TRBV28
CDR3 protein: CASSLLAGAYGYTF
CDR3 DNA: TGTGCCAGCAGTTTATTGGCAGGGGCCTATGGCTACACCTTC

D gene: TRBD2
J gene: TRBJ2-7
clone size: -
V gene: TRBV10-1
CDR3 protein: CASSGGSPHEQYF
CDR3 DNA: TGCGCCAGCAGTGGCGGGAGCCCCCACGAGCAGTACTTC

D gene: TRBD1
J gene: TRBJ2-6
clone size: -
V gene: TRBV6-6
CDR3 protein: CASRDRAAGANVLTF
CDR3 DNA: TGTGCCAGCAGAGACAGGGCAGCTGGGGCCAACGTCCTGACTTTC

D gene: -
J gene: TRBJ1-4
clone size: -
V gene: TRBV4-1
CDR3 protein: CASSPSRGGNEKLFF
CDR3 DNA: TGCGCCAGCAGCCCGTCTCGAGGAGGTAATGAAAAACTGTTTTTT

D gene: -
J gene: TRBJ2-1
clone size: -
V gene: TRBV5-1
CDR3 protein: CASSSQLDNEQFF
CDR3 DNA: TGCGCCAGCAGCTCGCAACTGGACAATGAGCAGTTCTTC

D gene: -
J gene: TRBJ1-2
clone size: once
V gene: TRBV10-3
CDR3 protein: CATQGEYNYGYTF
CDR3 DNA: TGTGCCACCCAAGGGGAGTATAACTATGGCTACACCTTC

D gene: -
J gene: TRBJ2-3
clone size: -
V gene: TRBV4-1
CDR3 protein: CASSLGGEDTQYF
CDR3 DNA: TGCGCCAGCTCCCTGGGAGGAGAAGATACGCAGTATTTT

D gene: TRBD1
J gene: TRBJ1-2
clone size: -
V gene: TRBV28
CDR3 protein: CASSLVRGSTGGYTF
CDR3 DNA: TGTGCCAGCAGTTTAGTCAGGGGGAGCACGGGTGGCTACACCTTC